This T cell receptor (beta chain) was recorded in a study of CD8 T cells in ankylosing spondylitis. General study results and limits: Disease-linked clones, CD8+, were relatively rare in peripheral blood. In the blood and synovial fluid of reactive arthritis, some motif variants had been previously reported. A TCR beta motif made of several highly homologous variants seemed typical of ankylosing spondylitis blood.

Each CDR3 protein gets one entry after TCRdb re-called the 5' RACE reads with MiXCR. The sample lists 750,000 to 850,000 distinct CDR3 sequences, roughly 12% occurring once. Trimming at V came to 6 bases and at J to 8 bases, leaving 4 bases not matched to a gene. CDR3 length: 12 residues. CDR1 is DFQATT, CDR2 SNEGSKA, per germline (reference sequence). Details on this clonotype: The antigen is unknown.

The clonotype was recovered from a male donor with ankylosing spondylitis. The specimen was blood, either unsorted or a sorted T cell fraction (not recorded which). The chain couples TRBV20-1 to TRBJ1-5; 10 bases align to TRBD1. The CDR3 nucleotides are TGCAGTGCCACGACAGGGGGCGAGCCCCAGCATTTT. It codes for CSATTGGEPQHF.